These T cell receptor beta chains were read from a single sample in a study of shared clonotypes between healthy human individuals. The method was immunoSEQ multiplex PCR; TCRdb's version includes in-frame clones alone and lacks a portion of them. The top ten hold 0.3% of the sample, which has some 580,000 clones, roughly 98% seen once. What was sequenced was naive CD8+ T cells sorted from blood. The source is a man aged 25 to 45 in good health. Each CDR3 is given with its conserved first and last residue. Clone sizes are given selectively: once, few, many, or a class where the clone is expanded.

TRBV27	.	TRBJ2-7	CASSRLAMRYEQYF
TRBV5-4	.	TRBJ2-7	CASSRTSDSSYEQYF
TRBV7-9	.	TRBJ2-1	CASSLRLENEQFF
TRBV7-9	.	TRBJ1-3	CASSGVQGFSGNTIYF
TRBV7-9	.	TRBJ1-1	CASSLARTGPTEAFF
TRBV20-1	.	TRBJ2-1	CSASYNEQFF
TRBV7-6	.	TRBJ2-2	CASSLRQYTGELFF
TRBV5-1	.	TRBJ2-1	CASSSGGGSPDEQFF
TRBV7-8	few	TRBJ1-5	CASSIDGQGGDQPQHF
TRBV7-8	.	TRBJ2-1	CASSLIRRHNEQFF
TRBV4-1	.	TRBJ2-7	CASSLRESAYEQYF
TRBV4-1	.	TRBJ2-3	CASSQAPQGSTDTQYF
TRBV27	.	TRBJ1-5	CASSSFGNNQPQHF
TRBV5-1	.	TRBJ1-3	CASSLTSTGGPGNTIYF
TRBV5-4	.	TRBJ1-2	CASSSVPRQDSYGYTF
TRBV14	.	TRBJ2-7	CASSRVTSGRSYEQYF
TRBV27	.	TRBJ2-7	CASRDAGTGYNEQYF
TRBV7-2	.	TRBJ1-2	CASSLVQDTGEFGYTF
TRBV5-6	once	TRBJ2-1	CASSFAGAFGNEQFF
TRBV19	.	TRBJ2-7	CASSIRGPYEQYF
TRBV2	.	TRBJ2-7	CASSDIPGGNEQYF
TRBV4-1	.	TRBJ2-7	CASSQGTGEQYF